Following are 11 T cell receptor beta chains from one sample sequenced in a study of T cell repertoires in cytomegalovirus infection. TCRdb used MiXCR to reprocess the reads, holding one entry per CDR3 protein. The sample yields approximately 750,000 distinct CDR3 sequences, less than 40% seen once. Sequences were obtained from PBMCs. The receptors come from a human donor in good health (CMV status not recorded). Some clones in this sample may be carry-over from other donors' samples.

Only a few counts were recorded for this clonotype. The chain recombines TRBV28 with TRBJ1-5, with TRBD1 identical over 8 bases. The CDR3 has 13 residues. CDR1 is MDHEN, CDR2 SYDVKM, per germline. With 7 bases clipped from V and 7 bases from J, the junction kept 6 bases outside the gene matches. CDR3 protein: CASNDRGQQPQHF. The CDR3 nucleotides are TGTGCCAGCAACGACAGGGGACAGCAGCCCCAGCATTTT.

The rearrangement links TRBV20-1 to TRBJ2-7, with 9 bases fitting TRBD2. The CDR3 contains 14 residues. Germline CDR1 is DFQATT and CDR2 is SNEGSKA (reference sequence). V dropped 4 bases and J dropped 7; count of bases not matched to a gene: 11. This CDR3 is CSATSRTSEWEQYF. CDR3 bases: TGCAGTGCTACCAGCAGGACTAGCGAATGGGAGCAGTACTTC.

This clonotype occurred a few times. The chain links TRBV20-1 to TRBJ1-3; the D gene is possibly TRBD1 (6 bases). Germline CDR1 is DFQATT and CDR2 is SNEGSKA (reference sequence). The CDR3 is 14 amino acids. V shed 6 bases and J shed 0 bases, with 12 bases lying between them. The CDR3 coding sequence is TGCAGTGCCCAATTACAGGGCTCTGGAAACACCATATATTTT. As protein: CSAQLQGSGNTIYF.

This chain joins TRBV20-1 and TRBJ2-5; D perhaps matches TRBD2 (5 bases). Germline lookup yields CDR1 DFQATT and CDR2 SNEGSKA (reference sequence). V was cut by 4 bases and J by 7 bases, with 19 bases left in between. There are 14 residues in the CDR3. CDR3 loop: CSAMGVTNSGTQYF. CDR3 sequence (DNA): TGCAGTGCTATGGGAGTTACTAATTCCGGGACCCAGTACTTC.

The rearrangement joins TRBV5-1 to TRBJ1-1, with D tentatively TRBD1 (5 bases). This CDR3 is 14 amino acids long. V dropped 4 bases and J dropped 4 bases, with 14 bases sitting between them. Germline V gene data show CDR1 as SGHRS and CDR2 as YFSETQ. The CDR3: CASSPQGGITEAFF. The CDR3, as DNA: TGCGCCAGCAGCCCGCAGGGAGGGATCACTGAAGCTTTCTTT.

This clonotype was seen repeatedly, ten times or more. CDR3 bases: TGTGCCAGCAGCGGCGACAGGGGACCCACTGAAGCTTTCTTT. Protein sequence: CASSGDRGPTEAFF. The chain carries TRBV11-1 and TRBJ1-1; 8 nucleotides line up with TRBD1. J lost 4 bases, V lost 5 bases, and 6 bases had no gene match. There are 14 residues in the CDR3. Germline lookup yields CDR1 SGHAT and CDR2 FQDESV (reference sequence).

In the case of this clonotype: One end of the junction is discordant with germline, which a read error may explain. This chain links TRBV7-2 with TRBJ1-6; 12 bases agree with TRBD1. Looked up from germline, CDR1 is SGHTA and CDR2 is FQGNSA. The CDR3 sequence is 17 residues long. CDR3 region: CARSLPGQGAIYSPLHF. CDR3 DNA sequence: TGTGCCAGAAGCTTACCGGGACAGGGGGCCATTTATTCACCCCTCCACTTT. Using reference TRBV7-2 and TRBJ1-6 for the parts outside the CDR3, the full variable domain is GAGVSQSPSNKVTEKGKDVELRCDPISGHTALYWYRQSLGQGLEFLIYFQGNSAPDKSGLPSDRFSAERTGGSVSTLTIQRTQQEDSAVYLCARSLPGQGAIYSPLHFGNGTRLTVT.

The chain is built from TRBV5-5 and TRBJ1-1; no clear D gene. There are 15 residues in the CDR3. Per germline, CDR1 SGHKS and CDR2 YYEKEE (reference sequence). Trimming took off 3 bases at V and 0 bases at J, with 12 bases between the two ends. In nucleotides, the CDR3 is TGTGCCAGCAGCTCAGTGGACGGTGTGAACACTGAAGCTTTCTTT. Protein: CASSSVDGVNTEAFF.

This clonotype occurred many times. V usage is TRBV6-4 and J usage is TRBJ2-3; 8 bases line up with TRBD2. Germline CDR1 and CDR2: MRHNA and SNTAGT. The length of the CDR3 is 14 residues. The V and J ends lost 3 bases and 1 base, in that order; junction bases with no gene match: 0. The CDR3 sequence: CASSEAGGTDTQYF. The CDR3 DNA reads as TGTGCCAGCAGTGAAGCGGGAGGCACAGATACGCAGTATTTT.

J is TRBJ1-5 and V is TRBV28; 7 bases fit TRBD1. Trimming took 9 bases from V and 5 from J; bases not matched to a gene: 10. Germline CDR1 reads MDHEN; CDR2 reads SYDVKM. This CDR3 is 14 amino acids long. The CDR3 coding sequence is TGTGCCAGTCTACTCACAGGGGCGGATCAGCCCCAGCATTTT. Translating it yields CASLLTGADQPQHF.

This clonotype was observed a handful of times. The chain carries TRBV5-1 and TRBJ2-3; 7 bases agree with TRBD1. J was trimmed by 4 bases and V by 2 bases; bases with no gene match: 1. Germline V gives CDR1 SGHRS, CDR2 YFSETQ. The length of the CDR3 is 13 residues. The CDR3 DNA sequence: TGCGCCAGCAGCTTTGGGACAGCAGATACGCAGTATTTT. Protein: CASSFGTADTQYF. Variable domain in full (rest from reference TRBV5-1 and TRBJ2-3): KAGVTQTPRYLIKTRGQQVTLSCSPISGHRSVSWYQQTPGQGLQFLFEYFSETQRNKGNFPGRFSGRQFSNSRSEMNVSTLELGDSALYLCASSFGTADTQYFGPGTRLTVL.